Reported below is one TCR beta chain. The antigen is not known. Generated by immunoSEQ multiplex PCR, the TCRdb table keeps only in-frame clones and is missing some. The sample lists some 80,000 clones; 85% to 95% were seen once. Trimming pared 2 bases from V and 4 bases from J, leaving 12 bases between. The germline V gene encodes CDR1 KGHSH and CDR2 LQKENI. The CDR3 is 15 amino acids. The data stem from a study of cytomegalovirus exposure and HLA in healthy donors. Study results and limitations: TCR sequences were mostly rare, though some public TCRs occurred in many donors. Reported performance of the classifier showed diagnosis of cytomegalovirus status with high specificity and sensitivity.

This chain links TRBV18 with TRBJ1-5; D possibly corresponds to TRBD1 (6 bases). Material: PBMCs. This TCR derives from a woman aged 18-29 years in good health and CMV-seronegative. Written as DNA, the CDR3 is TGTGCCAGCTCACCAGCGGGGGCGCGGAATCAGCCCCAGCATTTT. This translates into CASSPAGARNQPQHF.